A single sample is the source of the 20 T cell receptor beta chains below, sequenced in a study of blood T cell repertoires in COVID-19 (dated by TCRdb to 2018 to 2021). The library was produced with the immunoSEQ multiplex PCR assay. The source is immuneACCESS, and TCRdb retained only in-frame sequences with V and J called. Part of the clones is not carried over; for the studies checked, unresolved V genes explain less than half of this, and the remainder is unexplained. This sample comprises 300,000 to 450,000 clones, approximately 90% of them detected only once. The biggest ten clones account for more than 1% of the sample. The sequenced material came from PBMCs or T cells enriched from blood (not recorded which). The receptors were gathered from a woman younger than 35 who had recovered from COVID-19.

The chain has TRBV3-1 (or the pseudogene TRBV3-2) and TRBJ1-1; tentatively, D is TRBD1 (6 bases). Trimming left V 4 bases short and J 7 bases short, with 16 bases between. The CDR3 has 14 residues. Germline CDR1 LGHDT, CDR2 YNNKEL (reference sequence). CDR3 nucleotide sequence: TGTGCCAGCAGCCTCAGGGGCACGAACGGTGAAGCTTTCTTT. Its protein product is CASSLRGTNGEAFF.

In regard to this clone: The sample holds other DNA sequences that translate to the same CDR3. The chain couples TRBV12-3 or TRBV12-4 to TRBJ2-7; D is perhaps TRBD1 (6 bases). V was pared by 6 bases and J by 4 bases, with 10 bases between. This CDR3 has 12 amino acids. CDR3 protein: CASSHGQYEQYF. The CDR3 DNA sequence: TGTGCCAGCAGCCACGGACAGTACGAGCAGTACTTC.

The chain combines TRBV4-1 with TRBJ1-2; D possibly corresponds to TRBD1 (6 bases). Germline loops: CDR1 MGHRA, CDR2 YSYEKL. V lost 0 bases, J lost 3 bases, and 14 bases lay in between. The CDR3 is made up of 16 amino acids. CDR3 nucleotide sequence: TGCGCCAGCAGCCAAGAGTTTACAGGGCTCGACTATGGCTACACCTTC. Its translation is CASSQEFTGLDYGYTF.

The CDR3 sequence is CASTPGFDQPQHF. The CDR3 DNA follows: TGTGCCAGCACCCCCGGGTTCGATCAGCCCCAGCATTTT. The genes are TRBV6-5 and TRBJ1-5; D is unresolved. The CDR3 runs to 13 residues. Trimming shortened V by 7 bases and J by 5 bases, and 12 bases separated the two germline ends. Germline V gene lookup returns CDR1 MNHEY and CDR2 SVGAGI.

In its sample, this clone was seen once. The chain employs TRBV27 and TRBJ1-1; 8 bases are shared with TRBD1. J gave up 1 base and V 6 bases, and 10 bases lay outside the gene matches. This CDR3 has 16 amino acids. The germline V gene encodes CDR1 MNHEY and CDR2 SMNVEV (reference sequence). CDR3 residues: CASSINRGLRNTEAFF. CDR3 DNA sequence: TGTGCCAGCAGCATAAACAGGGGGTTAAGGAACACTGAAGCTTTCTTT.

The chain links TRBV5-6 to TRBJ1-1; 7 bases are a match to TRBD1. CDR1 is SGHDT, CDR2 YYEEEE, per germline. The V and J ends lost 5 bases and 7 bases, in that order; junction bases with no gene match: 5. There are 12 residues in the CDR3. CDR3 sequence (DNA): TGTGCCAGCAGAAAAGGGGGCGGTGAAGCTTTCTTT. It translates to CASRKGGGEAFF.

The table lists this clone with a count of one. The chain recombines TRBV4-3 with TRBJ2-5; 10 nucleotides agree with TRBD2. The ends lost 1 base at V and 4 bases at J; junction bases unmatched: 3. The length of the CDR3 is 15 residues. Germline-derived CDR1 and CDR2 are LGHNA and YSLEER. The CDR3 loop is CASSQGLAGAETQYF. DNA of the CDR3: TGCGCCAGCAGCCAAGGTCTAGCGGGGGCAGAGACCCAGTACTTC.

The chain carries TRBV5-4 and TRBJ2-3, with TRBD1 matching 8 bases. The CDR3 extends over 14 amino acids. Unmatched junction bases numbered 11, after V lost 5 bases and J lost 9 bases. The germline CDR1 and CDR2 sequences are SGHNT and YYREEE (reference sequence). The CDR3 spells CASRDGTGRGTQYF. CDR3 in DNA: TGTGCCAGCAGGGACGGGACAGGTCGTGGAACGCAGTATTTT.

The chain carries TRBV6-6 and TRBJ2-1, with TRBD2 as a possible D gene (6 bases). Germline V gene sequence: CDR1 MNHNY, CDR2 SVGAGI (reference sequence). V was trimmed by 2 bases and J by 4 bases, leaving 12 bases between them. This CDR3 region has 15 residues. CDR3 region: CASSYAPGGYNEQFF. The CDR3 nucleotides read TGTGCCAGCAGTTACGCACCCGGGGGATACAATGAGCAGTTCTTC.

V usage is TRBV7-3 and J usage is TRBJ2-7; 8 bases fit TRBD1. Germline loops: CDR1 SGHTA, CDR2 FQGTGA. There are 13 residues in the CDR3. The ends lost 5 bases at V and 3 bases at J; junction bases unmatched: 3. The CDR3 DNA sequence: TGTGCCAGCAGCCTAGACAGGGGCTACGAGCAGTACTTC. Amino acids: CASSLDRGYEQYF.

J is TRBJ2-5 and V is TRBV7-6; D unclear. The germline CDR1 and CDR2 sequences are SGHVS and FNYEAQ. Trimming shortened V by 1 base and J by 5 bases, and 14 bases separated the two germline ends. The CDR3 extends over 15 amino acids. CDR3: CASSLDAPLRETQYF. The CDR3, as DNA: TGTGCCAGCAGCTTAGATGCGCCACTAAGGGAGACCCAGTACTTC.

V and J are TRBV7-8 and TRBJ1-5; 9 nucleotides align to TRBD1. Germline CDR1 reads SGHVS; CDR2 reads FQNEAQ. V dropped 1 base and J dropped 2; count of bases not matched to a gene: 0. The CDR3 consists of 15 residues. As DNA, the CDR3 is TGTGCCAGCAGCTTAGGGACAGGGGGCAATCAGCCCCAGCATTTT. This gives the protein CASSLGTGGNQPQHF. The full variable domain, rest sourced from reference TRBV7-8 and TRBJ1-5, is GAGVSQSPRYKVAKRGQDVALRCDPISGHVSLFWYQQALGQGPEFLTYFQNEAQLDKSGLPSDRFFAERPEGSVSTLKIQRTQQEDSAVYLCASSLGTGGNQPQHFGDGTRLSIL.

The chain links TRBV3-1 (or the pseudogene TRBV3-2) to TRBJ1-4, with D maybe TRBD1 (5 bases). CDR1 and CDR2 from the germline V gene are LGHDT and YNNKEL (reference sequence). The ends were cut back, 1 base at V and 4 bases at J, with 10 bases in the middle. CDR3 length: 15 residues. This chain's CDR3 is CASSQVGRVNEKLFF. The CDR3 DNA follows: TGTGCCAGCAGCCAAGTGGGCAGGGTTAATGAAAAACTGTTTTTT.

The chain links TRBV6-5 to TRBJ2-1; D not certain. The CDR3 loop spans 12 amino acids. Per the germline V gene, CDR1 is MNHEY and CDR2 is SVGAGI. Trimming took off 6 bases at V and 9 bases at J, with 12 bases between the two ends. CDR3: CASSPVPGEQFF. The CDR3 bases are TGTGCCAGCAGCCCCGTTCCGGGTGAGCAGTTCTTC.

The rearrangement links TRBV5-3 to TRBJ2-4, with a tentative D call TRBD1 (5 bases). TRBV5-3 falls under the ORF class, with uncertain function. V shed 4 bases and J shed 1 base, with 21 bases lying between them. This CDR3 has 18 residues. The CDR3 DNA reads TGTGCCAGAAGCGGGGCGGCCAGGGCGCAAGGGGCCAAAAACATTCAGTACTTC. It yields the protein CARSGAARAQGAKNIQYF.

The V and J genes are TRBV5-6 and TRBJ2-2; TRBD1 might be the D (6 bases). The CDR3 runs to 13 residues. CDR1 is SGHDT, CDR2 YYEEEE, per germline. Trimming removed 2 bases at V and 6 bases at J, with 8 bases between. The CDR3 is CASSFQGSGELFF. The CDR3 coding sequence is TGTGCCAGCAGCTTTCAGGGGTCCGGGGAGCTGTTTTTT.

The CDR3 sequence is CATGHSRIGLLSNQPQHF. CDR3 sequence (DNA): TGTGCCACGGGACACTCCCGCATAGGCTTACTTAGCAATCAGCCCCAGCATTTT. The chain links TRBV2 to TRBJ1-5; TRBD1 might be the D (6 bases). The V gene's germline CDR1 is SNHLY and CDR2 FYNNEI. The CDR3 loop spans 18 amino acids. Trimming pared 10 bases from V and 0 bases from J, leaving 25 bases between.

This clone was recorded once. Other DNA sequences in the sample encode the same CDR3. This sequence joins TRBV4-1 and TRBJ2-2, with 10 bases that match TRBD1. The germline V gene has CDR1 MGHRA and CDR2 YSYEKL. This CDR3 has 16 residues. Losses at the gene ends were 3 bases for V and 9 bases for J; bases not matched to a gene: 10. The CDR3 DNA sequence: TGCGCCAGCAGCCAGAGGCACCGACAGGGGGCCAGGGAGCTGTTTTTT. This codes for CASSQRHRQGARELFF.

The rearrangement links TRBV7-8 to TRBJ1-5; tentative D call: TRBD1 (6 bases). The CDR3 covers 17 residues. In germline, CDR1 is SGHVS, CDR2 FQNEAQ. Trimming removed 1 base at V and 0 bases at J, with 13 bases between. CDR3 sequence: CASSLDWGLDSNQPQHF. The CDR3 coding sequence is TGTGCCAGCAGCTTAGACTGGGGGCTGGATAGCAATCAGCCCCAGCATTTT.

This clone appeared a few times. The chain uses TRBV5-1 and TRBJ1-6; unclear D gene. The CDR3 is 13 amino acids. Deletions cut 0 bases from V and 10 bases from J, with 8 bases between. The germline gives CDR1 SGHRS, CDR2 YFSETQ. The CDR3 sequence is CASSLGSWSPLHF. The CDR3 bases are TGCGCCAGCAGCTTGGGTAGCTGGTCACCCCTCCACTTT.